The entry below describes one T cell receptor beta chain. The data were taken from a study of cytomegalovirus exposure and HLA in healthy donors. The germline gives CDR1 SGHTA, CDR2 FQGNSA. This CDR3 contains 13 residues. The V gene lost 4 bases and the J gene lost 5 bases, with 11 bases spanning the gap. Use of 60 Vbeta and 13 Jbeta primers characterized the PCR. Measured with immunoSEQ multiplex PCR; TCRdb has only the in-frame clones, and not every one. The data show some 78,000 clones, with around 70% seen just once and around 10% held by the top ten. Material: PBMCs. The source of this sequence is a woman aged 40 to 49 in good health and CMV-seropositive. The rearrangement joins TRBV7-2 to TRBJ1-1, with a tentative D call TRBD1 (5 bases). The CDR3 DNA follows: TGTGCCAGCAGCTATGGAGGGGTAACTGAAGCTTTCTTT. It specifies CASSYGGVTEAFF.